The TCR beta chain described here comes from a study of T cell responses to AZD1222 COVID-19 vaccine. Study in general: Doses given second, at about 4 or about 12 weeks, were pooled. Study-wide results and limits: Unmutated regions of variants are reportedly targeted by nearly half of spike-specific TCRs. The breadth and depth of Spike-specific TCRs increased once two AZD1222 doses had been given. Sampling captured repertoires only after the peak T cell response.

Clones were read by immunoSEQ multiplex PCR, and TCRdb kept only the in-frame ones, dropping some. The sample yields some 90,000 clones, 80% to 90% seen once. The CDR3 has 13 residues. Germline values: CDR1 SGHRS, CDR2 YFSETQ. V trimming: 0 bases; J trimming: 8 bases; junction bases outside the gene matches: 2. On this clone itself: Its antigen is still unknown.

The rearrangement links TRBV5-1 to TRBJ1-3, with TRBD1 matching 7 bases. The TCR sequence derives from an adult in good health. The sample in question was peripheral blood, obtained on day 0 of AZD1222 vaccination. The CDR3 nucleotides read TGCGCCAGCAGCTTGGACAGGGGCGACACCATATATTTT. The encoded protein is CASSLDRGDTIYF.